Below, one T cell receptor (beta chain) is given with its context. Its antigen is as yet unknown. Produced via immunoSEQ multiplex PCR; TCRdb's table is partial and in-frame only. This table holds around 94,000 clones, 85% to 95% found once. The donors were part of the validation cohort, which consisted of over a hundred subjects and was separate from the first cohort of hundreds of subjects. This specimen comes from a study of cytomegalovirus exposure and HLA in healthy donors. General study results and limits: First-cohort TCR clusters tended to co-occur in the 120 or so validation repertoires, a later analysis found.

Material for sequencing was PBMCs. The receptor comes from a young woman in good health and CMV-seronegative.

This CDR3 reads CASSSSSAGEPDTQYF. The CDR3 nucleotides are TGCGCCAGCAGCTCTTCAAGCGCGGGAGAGCCAGATACGCAGTATTTT. The chain combines TRBV5-1 with TRBJ2-3; 7 nucleotides agree with TRBD2. With V trimmed by 3 bases and J by 4 bases, 11 bases remained unmatched. Germline V gives CDR1 SGHRS, CDR2 YFSETQ. This CDR3 region has 16 residues.